This entry lists 11 T cell receptor beta chains sequenced from one sample in a study of blood T cell repertoires in COVID-19. The table came from immunoSEQ multiplex PCR; TCRdb's copy has only in-frame clones and leaves some out. The repertoire includes around 64,000 clones, around 80% of them detected once, and about 3.5% sits in the top ten. The specimen was peripheral blood. The receptors derive from a man aged 55-75 years with acute or convalescent COVID-19.

The genes are TRBV9 and TRBJ2-1; the match to TRBD2 covers 13 bases. The CDR3 has 17 residues. J gave up 8 bases and V 3 bases, and 11 bases lay outside the gene matches. Germline CDR1 reads SGDLS; CDR2 reads YYNGEE. This chain's CDR3 is CASSGRLAGGTWDEQFF. The DNA for the CDR3 is TGTGCCAGCAGCGGACGACTAGCGGGGGGTACTTGGGATGAGCAGTTCTTC. The full variable domain, with the rest looked up from reference TRBV9 and TRBJ2-1, is DSGVTQTPKHLITATGQRVTLRCSPRSGDLSVYWYQQSLDQGLQFLIQYYNGEERAKGNILERFSAQQFPDLHSELNLSSLELGDSALYFCASSGRLAGGTWDEQFFGPGTRLTVL.

The rearrangement joins TRBV5-1 to TRBJ1-3; D unresolved. V lost 2 bases, J lost 3 bases, and 12 bases lay in between. This CDR3 has 15 residues. CDR1 SGHRS and CDR2 YFSETQ come from the germline V gene. The CDR3: CASSFTGGFGNTIYF. The CDR3 DNA reads TGCGCCAGCAGCTTCACTGGCGGATTTGGAAACACCATATATTTT.

V and J are TRBV7-9 and TRBJ1-2; D ambiguous. The V gene lost 1 base and the J gene lost 1 base, with 10 bases spanning the gap. The CDR3 is 15 amino acids. Germline values: CDR1 SEHNR, CDR2 FQNEAQ (reference sequence). This CDR3 reads CASSLGTGFNYGYTF. For the CDR3, the DNA is TGTGCCAGCAGCTTAGGTACGGGGTTTAACTATGGCTACACCTTC.

The chain carries TRBV5-8 and TRBJ2-7, with 11 bases lining up with TRBD1. The V and J ends lost 5 bases and 0 bases, in that order; junction bases with no gene match: 4. Germline V gene sequence: CDR1 SGHTS, CDR2 YDEGEE. CDR3 length equals 15 residues. The CDR3 spells CASRQGTGGSYEQYF. CDR3 nucleotides: TGTGCCAGCAGGCAGGGGACAGGGGGCTCCTACGAGCAGTACTTC.

This clone has more than one count but fewer than ten. The rearrangement uses TRBV14 and TRBJ2-7; D is possibly TRBD1 (6 bases). This CDR3 has 16 amino acids. CDR1 and CDR2 from the germline V gene are SGHDN and FVKESK. Trimming removed 5 bases from V and 0 bases from J, with 17 bases in between. CDR3 nucleotide sequence: TGTGCCAGCAGCGAAACCGGGACACAGAGCTCCTACGAGCAGTACTTC. This gives the protein CASSETGTQSSYEQYF.

The table lists this clone with a few counts. The rearrangement joins TRBV30 to TRBJ1-1; D might be TRBD1 (6 bases). Trimming removed 0 bases from V and 4 bases from J, with 9 bases in between. The CDR3 spans 13 residues. Per the germline V gene, CDR1 is GTSNPN and CDR2 is SVGIG (reference sequence). In DNA, the CDR3 is TGTGCCTGGAGTGTGGACAGTGTCACTGAAGCTTTCTTT. This translates into CAWSVDSVTEAFF. The full variable domain, its missing parts supplied by reference TRBV30 and TRBJ1-1, is SQTIHQWPATLVQPVGSPLSLECTVEGTSNPNLYWYRQAAGRGLQLLFYSVGIGQISSEVPQNLSASRPQDRQFILSSKKLLLSDSGFYLCAWSVDSVTEAFFGQGTRLTVV.

This chain joins TRBV5-6 and TRBJ2-6, with a possible D match to TRBD2 (6 bases). Trimming took 0 bases from V and 4 from J, leaving 8 bases between them. CDR1 and CDR2 from the germline V gene are SGHDT and YYEEEE. This CDR3 has 15 amino acids. The CDR3 region is CASSLVGSGANVLTF. As DNA, the CDR3 is TGTGCCAGCAGCTTGGTCGGGAGCGGGGCCAACGTCCTGACTTTC. Together with reference TRBV5-6 and TRBJ2-6, the CDR3 gives the full variable domain: DAGVTQSPTHLIKTRGQQVTLRCSPKSGHDTVSWYQQALGQGPQFIFQYYEEEERQRGNFPDRFSGHQFPNYSSELNVNALLLGDSALYLCASSLVGSGANVLTFGAGSRLTVL.

The J gene is TRBJ2-1, the V gene TRBV9; 16 nucleotides agree with TRBD2. This CDR3 is 16 amino acids long. The junction had 4 bases not matched to a gene; V was cut back by 3 bases and J by 7 bases. Germline values: CDR1 SGDLS, CDR2 YYNGEE. CDR3 nucleotides: TGTGCCAGCAGCGCCGCGGGACTAGCGGGAGGGAATGAGCAGTTCTTC. It encodes CASSAAGLAGGNEQFF. Looking up the rest from reference TRBV9 and TRBJ2-1 gives the full variable domain: DSGVTQTPKHLITATGQRVTLRCSPRSGDLSVYWYQQSLDQGLQFLIQYYNGEERAKGNILERFSAQQFPDLHSELNLSSLELGDSALYFCASSAAGLAGGNEQFFGPGTRLTVL.

The V call is TRBV6-5, the J call TRBJ2-1, with D perhaps matching TRBD2 (5 bases). The germline CDR1 and CDR2 sequences are MNHEY and SVGAGI. This CDR3 has 16 amino acids. V lost 1 base, J lost 0 bases, and 10 bases lay in between. The CDR3 loop is CASSYLAGSSYNEQFF. The CDR3 bases are TGTGCCAGCAGTTACTTGGCGGGCAGCTCCTACAATGAGCAGTTCTTC.

The DNA of the CDR3 is TGTGCCAGCAGTCCCCCCCGGTCACCCCTCCACTTT. Translating it yields CASSPPRSPLHF. The genes are TRBV27 and TRBJ1-6; D remains unclear. The germline CDR1 and CDR2 sequences are MNHEY and SMNVEV (reference sequence). V was pared by 5 bases and J by 10 bases, with 9 bases between. This CDR3 has 12 amino acids.

The chain combines TRBV25-1 with TRBJ2-1; 9 bases fit TRBD1. The germline V gene encodes CDR1 MGHDK and CDR2 SYGVNS. The ends lost 5 bases at V and 12 bases at J; junction bases unmatched: 17. This CDR3 has 16 residues. CDR3 residues: CASSIRRDRDEFGQFF. CDR3 nucleotide sequence: TGTGCCAGCAGTATACGGAGGGACAGGGACGAATTCGGGCAGTTCTTC.